The 6 T cell receptor beta chains presented below share a single source sample, sequenced in a study of identical twins. Using its own MiXCR run on the 5' RACE reads, TCRdb lists one record per CDR3 protein. This table holds just under 650,000 distinct CDR3 sequences, just over 7% found once. This sample also appeared in a second study, on yellow fever vaccine responses in identical twins.

The sequencing sample was made of PBMCs. The origin of the receptors is a young woman in good health.

This clonotype was seen only a few times. The CDR3 region is CASSPFGTGVSYNEQFF. CDR3 bases: TGTGCCAGCAGTCCATTCGGGACAGGGGTCTCCTACAATGAGCAGTTCTTC. The chain links TRBV12-3 or TRBV12-4 to TRBJ2-1, with 10 bases fitting TRBD1. Trimming cost V 5 bases and J 0 bases; bases outside gene matches: 7. CDR3 size: 17 residues.

The gene calls are TRBV4-1 and TRBJ2-1; 8 bases match TRBD1. Germline V lookup: CDR1 MGHRA, CDR2 YSYEKL. V trimming: 4 bases; J trimming: 5 bases; junction bases outside the gene matches: 7. CDR3 length: 15 amino acids. The CDR3 protein is CASSPPGQVHNEQFF. As DNA, the CDR3 is TGCGCCAGCAGCCCCCCGGGACAGGTCCACAATGAGCAGTTCTTC.

There are a few counts of this clonotype. The chain employs TRBV7-9 and TRBJ2-2, with D tentatively TRBD2 (5 bases). V was clipped by 2 bases and J by 10 bases, with 14 bases between them. Germline values: CDR1 SEHNR, CDR2 FQNEAQ (reference sequence). The CDR3 spans 14 residues. CDR3 sequence: CASSLTLPGLELFF. The DNA for the CDR3 is TGTGCCAGCAGCTTAACTTTGCCGGGGTTGGAGCTGTTTTTT.

This clonotype was seen repeatedly, ten times or more. This sequence joins TRBV12-3 or TRBV12-4 and TRBJ2-7; D remains ambiguous. CDR3 length: 14 amino acids. Trimming left V 3 bases short and J 1 base short, with 10 bases between. The CDR3: CASSFPPPSYEQYF. The CDR3 nucleotides are TGTGCCAGCAGTTTTCCGCCCCCATCCTACGAGCAGTACTTC.

This clonotype was seen repeatedly, ten times or more. The chain employs TRBV29-1 and TRBJ2-7, with TRBD2 as a possible D gene (6 bases). Trimming took 1 base from V and 0 from J, leaving 13 bases between them. The V gene's germline CDR1 is SQVTM and CDR2 ANQGSEA. The CDR3 has 15 residues. The CDR3 coding sequence is TGCAGCGTTGAAGGGCTTGCCGGGAGCTCCTACGAGCAGTACTTC. This encodes CSVEGLAGSSYEQYF.

This clonotype appeared a few times. The chain joins TRBV20-1 to TRBJ2-5; TRBD1 agrees at 8 bases. J lost 4 bases, V lost 6 bases, and 7 bases had no gene match. Germline V gives CDR1 DFQATT, CDR2 SNEGSKA (reference sequence). This CDR3 region has 13 residues. Written as DNA, the CDR3 is TGCAGTGCCAGAAGAACAGGGGGAGAGACCCAGTACTTC. Encoded protein: CSARRTGGETQYF.